These 9 T cell receptor beta chains share one sample of origin, sequenced in a study of T cells in tumors after PD-1 blockade. The assay was immunoSEQ multiplex PCR, and TCRdb's table has in-frame clones only and misses some. The repertoire has 30,000 to 40,000 clones, around 80% of them found once; the top ten carry 38%. Sequences were derived from PBMCs, sampled before anti-PD-1 treatment. The receptors were gathered from a human donor with basal cell carcinoma.

The chain couples TRBV10-3 to TRBJ1-3; 10 bases are a match to TRBD1. Trimming removed 4 bases from V and 0 bases from J; junction bases left unmatched: 6. The CDR3 consists of 17 residues. Germline V gene sequence: CDR1 ENHRY, CDR2 SYGVKD. CDR3 sequence: CAISASTGGFSGNTIYF. CDR3 coding DNA: TGTGCCATCAGTGCTTCGACAGGGGGCTTCTCTGGAAACACCATATATTTT.

The V gene is TRBV6-2 or TRBV6-3, the J gene TRBJ2-3; no clear D. This CDR3 comprises 12 residues. Germline V gene sequence: CDR1 MNHEY, CDR2 SVGEGT. V was pared by 7 bases and J by 6 bases, with 11 bases between. The CDR3 reads CASNPMGDTQYF. In DNA form, the CDR3 reads TGTGCCAGCAACCCAATGGGGGATACGCAGTATTTT.

The rearrangement uses TRBV2 and TRBJ2-3, with 7 bases identical to TRBD2. The CDR3 length is 18 residues. The V segment lost 5 bases and the J segment 6 bases; nucleotides outside the gene matches: 20. Germline assignment: CDR1 SNHLY and CDR2 FYNNEI. CDR3 in DNA: TGTGCCAGCAGTTCTAACCCCATTCGAGCGGGAAGACGGGATACGCAGTATTTT. Translating it yields CASSSNPIRAGRRDTQYF.

The chain's CDR3 is CASSTSGSTNTEAFF. The CDR3 DNA reads as TGTGCCAGCAGCACCTCAGGGTCTACGAACACTGAAGCTTTCTTT. The rearrangement links TRBV7-2 to TRBJ1-1; tentatively, D is TRBD1 (5 bases). The CDR3 runs 15 residues. V was shortened by 5 bases and J by 1 base, with 14 bases between the two germline ends. CDR1 SGHTA and CDR2 FQGNSA come from the germline V gene. Supplemented by reference TRBV7-2 and TRBJ1-1, the full variable domain reads GAGVSQSPSNKVTEKGKDVELRCDPISGHTALYWYRQSLGQGLEFLIYFQGNSAPDKSGLPSDRFSAERTGGSVSTLTIQRTQQEDSAVYLCASSTSGSTNTEAFFGQGTRLTVV.

The chain couples TRBV7-9 to TRBJ1-4; TRBD1 is a possible D gene (5 bases). This CDR3 has 14 residues. Germline V lookup: CDR1 SEHNR, CDR2 FQNEAQ (reference sequence). The ends were cut back, 5 bases at V and 5 bases at J, with 12 bases in the middle. The CDR3 nucleotides read TGTGCCAGCAGCCCGGGACGGAAGAATGAAAAACTGTTTTTT. It codes for CASSPGRKNEKLFF. The whole variable domain, filled in from reference TRBV7-9 and TRBJ1-4, reads DTGVSQNPRHKITKRGQNVTFRCDPISEHNRLYWYRQTLGQGPEFLTYFQNEAQLEKSRLLSDRFSAERPKGSFSTLEIQRTEQGDSAMYLCASSPGRKNEKLFFGSGTQLSVL.

V is TRBV18 and J is TRBJ1-4; perhaps TRBD1 as D (6 bases). CDR1 and CDR2 from the germline V gene are KGHSH and LQKENI. V shed 8 bases and J shed 0 bases, with 10 bases lying between them. The length of the CDR3 is 14 residues. CDR3 nucleotide sequence: TGTGCCAGCCAGGGGACAACAACTAATGAAAAACTGTTTTTT. Encoded protein: CASQGTTTNEKLFF. The variable domain in full, completed from reference TRBV18 and TRBJ1-4, reads NAGVMQNPRHLVRRRGQEARLRCSPMKGHSHVYWYRQLPEEGLKFMVYLQKENIIDESGMPKERFSAEFPKEGPSILRIQQVVRGDSAAYFCASQGTTTNEKLFFGSGTQLSVL.

This chain joins TRBV30 and TRBJ2-7, with 10 bases matching TRBD2. V lost 3 bases to trimming and J lost 3 bases; unmatched junction nucleotides: 8. Germline values: CDR1 GTSNPN, CDR2 SVGIG (reference sequence). The CDR3 covers 15 residues. The CDR3 bases are TGTGCCTGGAGGGGAATAGCGGGAGGCGTCTACGAGCAGTACTTC. It is translated as CAWRGIAGGVYEQYF.

The genes are TRBV6-4 and TRBJ1-5; the D is unclear. The CDR3 is 15 amino acids. Germline-derived CDR1 and CDR2 are MRHNA and SNTAGT. V was pared by 5 bases and J by 0 bases, with 11 bases between. CDR3 sequence reads: CASSPTAYSNQPQHF. Written as DNA, the CDR3 is TGTGCCAGCAGTCCCACAGCGTATAGCAATCAGCCCCAGCATTTT.

For the CDR3, the DNA is TGTGCCAGCAGCTCCCCGGGAGCGTTCGACAATGAGCAGTTCTTC. Its translation: CASSSPGAFDNEQFF. The rearrangement uses TRBV7-6 and TRBJ2-1; TRBD2 might be the D (6 bases). The germline V gene encodes CDR1 SGHVS and CDR2 FNYEAQ. This CDR3 region has 15 residues. The V end lost 4 bases, the J end lost 5 bases, and 15 bases lay between the germline ends.